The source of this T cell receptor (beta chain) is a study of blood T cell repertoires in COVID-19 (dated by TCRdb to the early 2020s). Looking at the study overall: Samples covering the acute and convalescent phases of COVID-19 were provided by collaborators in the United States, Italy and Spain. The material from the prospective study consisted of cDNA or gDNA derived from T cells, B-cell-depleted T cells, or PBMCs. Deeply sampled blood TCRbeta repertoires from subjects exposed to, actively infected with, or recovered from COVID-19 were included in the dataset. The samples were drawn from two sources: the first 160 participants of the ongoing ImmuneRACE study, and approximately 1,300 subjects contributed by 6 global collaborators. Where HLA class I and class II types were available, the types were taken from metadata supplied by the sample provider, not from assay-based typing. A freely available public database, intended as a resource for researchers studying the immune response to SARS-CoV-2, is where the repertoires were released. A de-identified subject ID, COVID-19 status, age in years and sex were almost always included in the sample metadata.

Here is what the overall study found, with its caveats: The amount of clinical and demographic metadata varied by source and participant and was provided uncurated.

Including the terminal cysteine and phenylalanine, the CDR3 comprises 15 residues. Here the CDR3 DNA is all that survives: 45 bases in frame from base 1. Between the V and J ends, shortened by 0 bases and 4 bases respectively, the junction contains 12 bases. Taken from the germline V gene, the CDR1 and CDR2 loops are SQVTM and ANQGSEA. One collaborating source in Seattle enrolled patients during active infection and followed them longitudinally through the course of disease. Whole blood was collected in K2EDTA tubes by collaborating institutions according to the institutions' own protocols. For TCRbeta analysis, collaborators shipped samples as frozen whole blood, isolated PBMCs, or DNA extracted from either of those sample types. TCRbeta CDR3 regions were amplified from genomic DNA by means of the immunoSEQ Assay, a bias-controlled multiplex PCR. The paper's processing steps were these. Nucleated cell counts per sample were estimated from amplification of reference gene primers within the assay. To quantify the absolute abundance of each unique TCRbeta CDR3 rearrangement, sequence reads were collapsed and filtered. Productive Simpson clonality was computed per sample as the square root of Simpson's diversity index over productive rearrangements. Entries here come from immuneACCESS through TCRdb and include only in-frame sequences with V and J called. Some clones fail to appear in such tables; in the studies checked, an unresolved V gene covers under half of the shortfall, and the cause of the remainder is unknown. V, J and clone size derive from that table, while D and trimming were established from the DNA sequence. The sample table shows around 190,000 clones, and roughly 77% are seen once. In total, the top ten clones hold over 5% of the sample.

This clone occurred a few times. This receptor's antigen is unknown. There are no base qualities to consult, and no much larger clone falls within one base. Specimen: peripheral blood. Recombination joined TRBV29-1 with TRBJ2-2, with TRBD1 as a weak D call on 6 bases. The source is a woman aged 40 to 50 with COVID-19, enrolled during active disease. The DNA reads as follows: TGCAGCGTTGAAGATCTAGAACAGGGCACCGGGGAGCTGTTTTTT. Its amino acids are CSVEDLEQGTGELFF.